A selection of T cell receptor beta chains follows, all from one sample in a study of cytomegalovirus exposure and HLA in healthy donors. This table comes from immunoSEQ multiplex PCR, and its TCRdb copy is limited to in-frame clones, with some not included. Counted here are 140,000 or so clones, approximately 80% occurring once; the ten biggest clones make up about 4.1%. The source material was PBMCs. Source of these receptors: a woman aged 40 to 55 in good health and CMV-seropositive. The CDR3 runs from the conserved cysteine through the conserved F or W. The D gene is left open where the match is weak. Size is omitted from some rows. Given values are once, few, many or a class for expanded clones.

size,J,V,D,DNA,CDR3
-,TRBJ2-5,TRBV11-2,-,TGTGCCAGCAGCCATCCCACCGGAGAGACCCAGTACTTC,CASSHPTGETQYF
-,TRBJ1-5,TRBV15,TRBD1,TGTGCCACCAGCAGAAGCCGGGACAGGGCGAATCAGCCCCAGCATTTT,CATSRSRDRANQPQHF
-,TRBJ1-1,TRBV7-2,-,TGTGCCAGCATGTTATTGGAGGACACTGAAGCTTTCTTT,CASMLLEDTEAFF
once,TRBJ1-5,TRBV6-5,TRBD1,TGTGCCAGCAGGACAGGGTTCGGCAATCAGCCCCAGCATTTT,CASRTGFGNQPQHF
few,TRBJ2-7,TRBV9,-,TGTGCCAGCAGCGTTGCGGCTCTCTCCCGATCGGAGCAGTACTTC,CASSVAALSRSEQYF
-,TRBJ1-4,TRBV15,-,TGTGCCACCAGCCAATCAACAACTAATGAAAAACTGTTTTTT,CATSQSTTNEKLFF
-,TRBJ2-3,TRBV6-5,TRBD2,TGTGCCAGCAGTTTAGCGGGGGCTAAAGATACGCAGTATTTT,CASSLAGAKDTQYF
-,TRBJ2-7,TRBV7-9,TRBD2,TGTGCCAGCTCAGAGGGACTAGCGGCAAGAGGCGAGCAGTACTTC,CASSEGLAARGEQYF
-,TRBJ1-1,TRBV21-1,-,TGTGCCAGCAGCAGAGGGATTGAGGACACTGAAGCTTTCTTT,CASSRGIEDTEAFF
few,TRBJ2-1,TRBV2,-,TGTGCCAGCAGTGCGTTTTGGGACACCGACAATGAGCAGTTCTTC,CASSAFWDTDNEQFF
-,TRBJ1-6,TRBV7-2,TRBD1,TGTGCCAGCAGCTTAGGGACAGGGACCTATAATTCACCCCTCCACTTT,CASSLGTGTYNSPLHF
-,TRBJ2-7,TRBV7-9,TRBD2,TGTGCCAGCAGCTTAGGCCTAGCGGGAGACGAGCAGTACTTC,CASSLGLAGDEQYF
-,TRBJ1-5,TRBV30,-,TGTGCCTGGAGTAAACAGGGCAATCAGCCCCAGCATTTT,CAWSKQGNQPQHF
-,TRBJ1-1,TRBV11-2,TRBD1,TGTGCCAGCAGTCACAGGGACAGGCTGGCTGAAGCTTTCTTT,CASSHRDRLAEAFF
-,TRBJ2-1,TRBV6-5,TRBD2,TGTGCCAGCAGTCCCAGCGGGGGCGGGGAGCAGTTCTTC,CASSPSGGGEQFF
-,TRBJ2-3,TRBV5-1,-,TGCGCCAGCAGCCCGGGACTGCTGGGAGGAGAAGGTACGCAGTATTTT,CASSPGLLGGEGTQYF
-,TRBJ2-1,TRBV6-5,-,TGTGCCAGCAGTTATGTAGGGGGTGAGCAGTTCTTC,CASSYVGGEQFF
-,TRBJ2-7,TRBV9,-,TGTGCCAGCAGCGTAGGTGGAGGACAGAGCTCCTACGAGCAGTACTTC,CASSVGGGQSSYEQYF
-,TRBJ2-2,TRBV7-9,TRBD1,TGTTCCAGCAGCCACCGAGGGACAGGGGCCGGGGAGCTGTTTTTT,CSSSHRGTGAGELFF
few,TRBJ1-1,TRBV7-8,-,TGTGCCAGCAGCCTAGGGAGTGGCGCTGGGTCCACTGAAGCTTTCTTT,CASSLGSGAGSTEAFF
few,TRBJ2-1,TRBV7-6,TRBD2,TGTGCCAGCAGATCTAGCGGGGGGGTAGACGGTGAGCAGTTCTTC,CASRSSGGVDGEQFF
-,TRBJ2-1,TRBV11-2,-,TGTGCCAGCAGCTTAGGGCACGACAATGAGCAGTTCTTC,CASSLGHDNEQFF
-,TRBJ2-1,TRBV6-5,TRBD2,TGTGCCAGCAGTCACTTGGCGGGGGGAGACAATGAGCAGTTCTTC,CASSHLAGGDNEQFF
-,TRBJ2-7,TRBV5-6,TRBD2,TGTGCCAGCAGCGGATTACTAGCGGGGAGCTCCTACGAGCAGTACTTC,CASSGLLAGSSYEQYF
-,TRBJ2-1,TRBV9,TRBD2,TGTGCCAGCAGCGTCGGCGGGGGGGGAAGCTCCTACAATGAGCAGTTCTTC,CASSVGGGGSSYNEQFF
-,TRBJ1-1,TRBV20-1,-,TGCAGTGCTTACATGAACACTGAAGCTTTCTTT,CSAYMNTEAFF
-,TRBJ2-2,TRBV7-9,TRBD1,TGTTCCAGCAGCTTAGACCGGGACAGGGAAAGGGGTGAGGAGCTGTTTTTT,CSSSLDRDRERGEELFF